This TCR beta chain was captured in a study of cytomegalovirus exposure and HLA in healthy donors listed by TCRdb under 2017. For context, the study as a whole: An earlier analysis of more than 550 of the donors reported about 300 Gb of sequence data and around 110 million unique TCR beta sequences obtained from about 200 million T cells. An early release covering roughly 600 HLA-typed donors comprised 300 to 350 gigabases of sequencing data and around 86 million unique TCR sequences. The genetic ancestry cluster associated with self-reported Caucasian donors included about 84% of the 300 to 400 genotyped donors. The aim of the study was to test whether cataloging public T cell receptors could identify signatures of past pathogen exposure. The T cell repertoires of 666 subjects were profiled by immunosequencing and related to cytomegalovirus serostatus. Along with the approximately 700-subject first cohort, a separate validation cohort of over 90 different subjects was used. To predict cytomegalovirus infection status, the study combined high-throughput TCR immunosequencing, statistical association of individual TCRs with disease status, and machine learning. To study patterns of TCR occurrence, a later analysis re-analyzed previously published TCR beta repertoires from 700 or so donors and added high-resolution HLA genotyping. Rather than using new phenotypic data, the later analysis identified candidate immune exposures from TCR beta sequences and from how often those sequences occurred across donors. An earlier analysis of 450 to 750 of the donors used high-throughput TCR beta sequencing to judge whether each TCR beta V gene segment behaved as functional or pseudogenic. Donor age, sex, ethnicity and CMV serostatus were compiled together with the repertoire data. In a later genetic analysis, genome-wide SNP genotypes for about three fifths of the 666 donors were used, and that subset was treated as a discovery cohort. Every discovery cohort repertoire had been produced on one sequencing platform. HLA typing covered class I and class II loci at four-digit resolution. The number of donors typed differed by locus, with about 629-630 for A, B, C, DRB1 and DQB1, more than 500 for DQA1, under 610 for DPA1, and around 450 for DPB1. Roughly 5 DR-DQ haplotypes were handled as single units for association and clustering because linkage in the cohort was strong. Among over 350 genotyped donors of the cohort, an average of roughly 240,000 unique TCR beta nucleotide sequences were sequenced per donor, 15% to 20% of them non-productive. The study at large found these results: In vitro tests confirmed that a few of the cytomegalovirus-associated TCR beta chains recognize cytomegalovirus antigens. Only TCR beta chains were sequenced in this cohort, and the absence of alpha or paired-chain data limited detectable features. Strong co-occurrence of HLA alleles, especially DR and DQ, made assigning TCR associations to individual alleles difficult. Correlated functional status among segregating V segments might be attributable to linkage disequilibrium, but an unknown experimental factor could not be ruled out. Because HLA typing was unavailable for some donors at each locus, only the typed subset was used in association tests. In the study, approximately 160 TCR beta chains were listed as associated with cytomegalovirus. Presence/absence analyses assumed roughly uniform sequencing depth across donors, an assumption that may not hold. Cytomegalovirus status was reported to be diagnosed by the classifier with high specificity and sensitivity in both the original and validation cohorts. The only immune exposure information available for the cohort was CMV serostatus. In a later analysis, several top co-occurrence clusters were reported to appear linked to parvovirus B19, influenza, CMV and Epstein-Barr virus. At a false discovery rate of 0.05, a later analysis linked around 17,000 TCR beta sequences to specific HLA alleles. According to a later analysis, most CMV-associated TCR beta chains appeared to be HLA-restricted, and the HLA associations seemed to be driven largely by CMV exposure. Some IMGT-functional V segments, including TRBV6-2 and TRBV6-3, could not be told apart with the 87-base-pair reads, so those segments were excluded. A further reported finding was that TCR beta sequences accurately predicted the HLA-A and HLA-B alleles for most subjects in the first cohort. In a later analysis, TCR association rates were found to vary across HLA loci, with the most associated TCRs seen for DRB1 alleles and the fewest for HLA-C alleles. In an earlier analysis of 587 of the donors, most TCR beta V segments appeared in productive rearrangements about 87% or about 30% of the time, broadly matching IMGT annotations. A cluster of highly shared sequence variants was judged likely to represent a technical artifact of the sequencing pipeline. Most TCR sequences were seen in very few donors, while some public TCRs were found in many individuals. According to the authors, the approach could potentially be generalized to other disease states and immunological phenotypes. Because counts were too low, fewer than 20 rarely observed V segments, including chromosome 9 orphons, were excluded from the earlier analysis of some 590 of the donors. According to a later genetic analysis, donors in an Asian-associated ancestry cluster had fewer N-insertions in productive TCRs than the roughly 700-donor mean. V-gene and J-gene trimming of TCR beta chains was associated with a missense DCLRE1C variant in a later genetic analysis, and the association was replicated in an independent cohort. In a later analysis, HLA-associated TCR beta chains were found to be more clonally expanded and to have lower generation probabilities than equally common non-associated chains.

The library was produced with the immunoSEQ multiplex PCR assay. For the multiplex PCR, a mixture combining 60 forward primers for TCR Vbeta segments and 13 reverse primers for TCR Jbeta segments was used. The CDR3 region of rearranged TCR beta genes was amplified from genomic DNA by a multiplex PCR assay. Amplified TCR beta libraries were sequenced as 87-base-pair reads on the Illumina HiSeq System. The authors' pipeline ran thus. A later analysis tallied roughly 78 million unique TCR beta chains across the 666 repertoires, and some 12 million of those chains were shared by two or more donors. To remove PCR and sequencing errors, raw reads were error-corrected and collapsed into unique sequences using a nearest-neighbor algorithm that merged closely related sequences. To assign V, D and J gene segments, CDR3 sequences were aligned to IMGT reference sequences. For a sequence to be retained, at least a six-nucleotide match to both a V gene segment and a J gene segment was required. A rearrangement was called productive if the CDR3 had no stop codons and remained in frame with V and J, and every other rearrangement was called non-productive. Following IMGT convention, CDR3 was defined as the stretch from the second conserved V-encoded cysteine to the conserved J-encoded phenylalanine. Sequences without an unambiguous match to a single V gene segment were excluded from the earlier analysis of several hundred of the donors. In an earlier analysis of several hundred of the donors, a V segment was called functional when productive rearrangements were above 56.7%, and segregating when the standard deviation between donors exceeded 5%. A statistical classification framework was built to diagnose cytomegalovirus status from the catalog of TCR beta chain sequences. In a later analysis, V and J genes were assigned by comparing TCR nucleotide sequences against IMGT/GENE-DB human TR gene sequences. In a later analysis, CDR3 sequences and most-parsimonious VDJ recombination scenarios were assigned using the TCRdist pipeline. A later analysis defined each TCR beta chain by its CDR3 amino acid sequence plus V-gene family, and excluded reads lacking a unique V-gene family. To address suspected cross-contamination and a sequencing artifact, a later analysis removed roughly 640 highly shared, low-generation-probability nucleotide sequences. A later analysis calculated a clonal expansion index for each public chain from normalized within-repertoire ranks of inferred template counts. Generation probabilities in a later analysis came from a VDJ recombination model fitted to out-of-frame rearrangements, and those results were checked against IGoR. Hypergeometric tests were used in a later analysis to score TCR-TCR, TCR-HLA and TCR-CMV co-occurrence, with a repertoire-size bias correction applied to the TCR pairs. False discovery rates were estimated in a later analysis by permuting HLA or CMV assignments 20 times. A later analysis grouped co-occurring TCRs with DBSCAN, adding TCRdist sequence similarity when clustering within HLA-allele-positive subsets. Repertoires with fewer than 30,000 or more than 120,000 public chains, plus five repertoires with anomalous nucleotide sharing, were excluded from co-occurrence clustering. TCRdb retrieved this table from immuneACCESS and kept in-frame rearrangements only. Not all clones are present; in checked studies, unresolved V genes account for under half, and no reason is known for the remainder. V and J calls and clone size are given by that table; D and trimming were obtained from the DNA. The table for this sample lists 150,000 to 200,000 clones; 73% of them were counted only once. Approximately 1.8% of the sample goes to the ten largest clones.

The germline V gene sets CDR1 to LGHNA and CDR2 to YNFKEQ. Measured from the cysteine to the phenylalanine, the CDR3 is 15 residues long. Only the CDR3 DNA stays, 45 bases, in frame from base 1. Trimming leaves V shorter by 0 bases and J shorter by 5 bases, with the junction holding 6 bases beyond the gene matches. The cohort consisted of 600 to 700 healthy bone marrow donors. All cohort members were sampled while nominally healthy, although unrecorded immune exposures were likely present. The donor was CMV seronegative and was included in the group of under 450 seronegative cohort members. Each donor provided a peripheral blood sample, and peripheral blood mononuclear cells were used for TCR beta sequencing. Genomic DNA extraction from the blood cell samples was performed with the Qiagen DNeasy Blood Extraction Kit. A word on this clone: It has no known antigen specificity. Qualities for individual bases were not recorded, and no much larger clone is one base off.

The TCR comes from a woman aged 25 to 45 in good health and CMV-seronegative. Material: PBMCs. The rearranged segments are TRBV4-2 and TRBJ1-2; a stretch of 7 junction bases matches TRBD1. The encoded CDR3 is CASSQEGDRNYGYTF. Read as DNA, the sequence is TGTGCCAGCAGCCAAGAAGGGGACAGAAATTATGGCTACACCTTC.